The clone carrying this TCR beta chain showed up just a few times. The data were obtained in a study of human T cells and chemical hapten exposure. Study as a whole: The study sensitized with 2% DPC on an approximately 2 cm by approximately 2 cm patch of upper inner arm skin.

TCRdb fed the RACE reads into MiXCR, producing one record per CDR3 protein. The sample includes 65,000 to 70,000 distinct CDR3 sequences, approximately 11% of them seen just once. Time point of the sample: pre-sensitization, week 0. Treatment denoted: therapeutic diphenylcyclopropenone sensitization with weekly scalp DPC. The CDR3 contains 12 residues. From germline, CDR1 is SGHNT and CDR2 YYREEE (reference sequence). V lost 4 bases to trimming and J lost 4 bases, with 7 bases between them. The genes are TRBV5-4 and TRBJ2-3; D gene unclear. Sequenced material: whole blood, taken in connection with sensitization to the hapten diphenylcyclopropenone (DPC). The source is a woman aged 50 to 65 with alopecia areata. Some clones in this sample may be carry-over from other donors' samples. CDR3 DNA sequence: TGTGCCAGCAGCCTAACCTCAGATACGCAGTATTTT. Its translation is CASSLTSDTQYF.